This T cell receptor beta chain derives from a study of blood T cell repertoires in COVID-19. At the level of the study: Sites in the United States, Italy and Spain provided acute and convalescent COVID-19 samples. The analysed material was cDNA or gDNA that came from T cells, B-cell-depleted T cells, or PBMCs.

Authors' data handling: For nucleated cells, counts were estimated from reference gene primer amplification. Sequencing was performed with immunoSEQ multiplex PCR; in TCRdb, only in-frame clones are kept and a portion is missing. V and J calls and clone size come straight from that table; D and trimming were deduced from the DNA. Of more than 250,000 clones detected, 65% to 90% appear once; the ten largest clones hold roughly 4.6%. The CDR3 runs to 13 residues. Unmatched junction bases numbered 4, after V lost 9 bases and J lost 7 bases. The germline gives CDR1 LGHNT, CDR2 FRNRAP. The chain employs TRBV12-5 and TRBJ1-6; 9 positions match TRBD1. The sample comprised peripheral blood. The TCR was taken from a man between 45 and 60 years old with active or convalescent COVID-19. CDR3 nucleotide sequence: TGTGCTAGCCACAGGGGGCCAAATTCACCCCTCCACTTT. Its protein product is CASHRGPNSPLHF.